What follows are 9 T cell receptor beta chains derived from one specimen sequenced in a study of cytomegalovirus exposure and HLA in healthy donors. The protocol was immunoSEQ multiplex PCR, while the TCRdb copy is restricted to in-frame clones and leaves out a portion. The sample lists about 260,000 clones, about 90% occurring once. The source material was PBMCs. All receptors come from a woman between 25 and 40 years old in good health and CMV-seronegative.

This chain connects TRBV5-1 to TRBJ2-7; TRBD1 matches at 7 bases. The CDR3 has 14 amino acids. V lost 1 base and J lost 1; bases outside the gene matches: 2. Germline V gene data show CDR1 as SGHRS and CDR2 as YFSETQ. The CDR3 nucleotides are TGCGCCAGCAGCTTGACAGGGGCTTCCTACGAGCAGTACTTC. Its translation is CASSLTGASYEQYF.

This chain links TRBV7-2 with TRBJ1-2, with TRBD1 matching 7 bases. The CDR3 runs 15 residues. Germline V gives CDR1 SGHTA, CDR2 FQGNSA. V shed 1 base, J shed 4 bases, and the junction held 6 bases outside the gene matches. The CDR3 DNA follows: TGTGCCAGCAGCTTAGTGACGGGACAGTTCTATGGCTACACCTTC. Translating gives CASSLVTGQFYGYTF.

In DNA, the CDR3 is TGCGCCAGCAGCTTGACCGGCGTCAGCGGGCACGAGCAGTACTTC. Residues: CASSLTGVSGHEQYF. The V gene is TRBV5-1, the J gene TRBJ2-7; D perhaps matches TRBD2 (6 bases). Germline loops: CDR1 SGHRS, CDR2 YFSETQ. The CDR3 length is 15 residues. V lost 1 base to trimming and J lost 5 bases, with 16 bases between them.

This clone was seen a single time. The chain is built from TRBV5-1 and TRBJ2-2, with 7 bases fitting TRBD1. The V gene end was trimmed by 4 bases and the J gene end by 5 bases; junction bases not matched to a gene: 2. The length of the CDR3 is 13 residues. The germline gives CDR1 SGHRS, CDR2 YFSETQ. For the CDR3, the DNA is TGCGCCAGCAGCGCAGGGGGAACCGGGGAGCTGTTTTTT. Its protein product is CASSAGGTGELFF.

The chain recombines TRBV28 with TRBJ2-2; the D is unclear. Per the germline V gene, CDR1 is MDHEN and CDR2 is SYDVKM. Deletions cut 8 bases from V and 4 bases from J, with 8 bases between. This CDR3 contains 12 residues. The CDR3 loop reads CASGLGTGELFF. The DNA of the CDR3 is TGTGCCAGCGGGTTGGGCACCGGGGAGCTGTTTTTT.

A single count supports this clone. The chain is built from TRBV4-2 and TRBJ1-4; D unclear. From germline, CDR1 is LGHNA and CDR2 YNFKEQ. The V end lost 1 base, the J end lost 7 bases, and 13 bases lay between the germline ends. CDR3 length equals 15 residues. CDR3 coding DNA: TGTGCCAGCAGCCAAGGGGCCTCGGAAGGTGAAAAACTGTTTTTT. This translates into CASSQGASEGEKLFF.

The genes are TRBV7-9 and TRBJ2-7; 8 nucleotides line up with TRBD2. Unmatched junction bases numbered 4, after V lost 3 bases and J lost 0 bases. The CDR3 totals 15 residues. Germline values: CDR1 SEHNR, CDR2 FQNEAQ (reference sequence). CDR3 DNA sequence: TGTGCCAGCAGCTTGGGCGGGGGGACCTCCTACGAGCAGTACTTC. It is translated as CASSLGGGTSYEQYF.

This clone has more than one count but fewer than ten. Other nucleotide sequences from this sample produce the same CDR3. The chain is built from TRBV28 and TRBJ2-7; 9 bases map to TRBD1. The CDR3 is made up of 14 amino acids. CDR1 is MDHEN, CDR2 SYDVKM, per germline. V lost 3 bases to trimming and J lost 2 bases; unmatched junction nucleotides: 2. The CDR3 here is CASSLGQGAYEQYF. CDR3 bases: TGTGCCAGCAGTTTGGGACAGGGAGCCTACGAGCAGTACTTC. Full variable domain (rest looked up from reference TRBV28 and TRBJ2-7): DVKVTQSSRYLVKRTGEKVFLECVQDMDHENMFWYRQDPGLGLRLIYFSYDVKMKEKGDIPEGYSVSREKKERFSLILESASTNQTSMYLCASSLGQGAYEQYFGPGTRLTVT.

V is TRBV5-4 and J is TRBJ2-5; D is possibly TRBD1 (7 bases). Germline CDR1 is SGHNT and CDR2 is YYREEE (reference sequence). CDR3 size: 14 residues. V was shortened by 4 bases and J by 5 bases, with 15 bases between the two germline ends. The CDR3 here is CASSQGQAGETQYF. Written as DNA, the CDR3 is TGTGCCAGCAGCCAAGGACAGGCGGGGGAGACCCAGTACTTC.